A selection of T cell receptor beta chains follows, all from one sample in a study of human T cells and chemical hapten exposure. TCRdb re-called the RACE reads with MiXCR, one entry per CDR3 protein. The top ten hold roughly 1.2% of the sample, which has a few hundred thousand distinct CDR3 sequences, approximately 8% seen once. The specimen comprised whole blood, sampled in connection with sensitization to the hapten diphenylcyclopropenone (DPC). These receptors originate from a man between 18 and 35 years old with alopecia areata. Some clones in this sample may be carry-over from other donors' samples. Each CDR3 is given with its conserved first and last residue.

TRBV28,CASSSGQPHTQYF
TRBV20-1,CSARVFRETEAFF
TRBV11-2,CASSSDREIVEQYF
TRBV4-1,CASSHGRQGTYEQYF
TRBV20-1,CSARDPGRPTDTQYF
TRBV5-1,CASSLIGRVGYEQYF
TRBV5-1,CASSLLTDRNYGYTF
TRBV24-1,CATSDSTGTQPQHF
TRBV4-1,CASSQETSPGELFF
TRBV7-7,CASSPSRLGGPHDEQFF
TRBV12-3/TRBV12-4,CASSPTQGGWYGYTF
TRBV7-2,CASSLARTIQYTQYF
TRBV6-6,CASSQGGSGGRDTQYF
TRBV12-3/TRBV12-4,CANSWTSNQPQHF
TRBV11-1,CASSLAYGKSTDTQYF
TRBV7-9,CASSLYDRDYGYTF
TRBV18,CASSPPTGHHGYTF
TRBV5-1,CASRRGQIVSYNEQFF
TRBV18,CASSPNEGGAYNSPLHF
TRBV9,CASSASGTGPYNEQFF
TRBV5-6,CASSLVGTLYYEQYF
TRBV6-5,CASSLGQAFPGTGGYTF
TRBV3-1,CANSHSGGAGELFF
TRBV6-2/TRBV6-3,CASSYPRQGHSYNEQFF
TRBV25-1,CASIRTAGAEAFF
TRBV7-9,CASSSRTGGDGYTF
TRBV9,CASSPSGRGKNIQYF
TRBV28,CASSPGQGGRDTQYF
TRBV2,CASSEAHSQETQYF
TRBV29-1,CSVQQGTSQPQHF
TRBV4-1,CASSPLQGGPDNSPLHF
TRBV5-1,CASSPLPTGSGSTGELFF
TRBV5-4,CASSLGLAGPQETQYF
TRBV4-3,CASSQDRRLAGGQTETQYF
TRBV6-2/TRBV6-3,CASSLLGSSYEQYF
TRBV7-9,CASSRGLAGPYEQYF
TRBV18,CASSPLPSNQPQHF
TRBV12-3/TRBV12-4,CASSLWSPASNEKLFF
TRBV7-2,CASSSAGGKNIQYF
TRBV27,CASSLNSSPLHF
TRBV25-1,CASSRGGDTEAFF
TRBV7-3,CASSTDRNNEQFF
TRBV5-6,CASSGVRREGYTF
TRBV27,CASSSIQGEETQYF
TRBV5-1,CASSRTPGQGPYGYTF
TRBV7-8,CASSPASQGSQPQHF
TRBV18,CASSPPGKSRYTF
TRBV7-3,CASSASGQGPFVYAYTF
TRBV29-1,CSDGLAGGPETQYF
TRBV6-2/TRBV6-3,CASRTLRGSSQPQHF
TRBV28,CASRPDRGAYEQYF
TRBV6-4,CASSDGRGLDTQYF
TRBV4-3,CASSQDWNSFQETQYF
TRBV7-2,CASSLWASETQYF
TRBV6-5,CASSTPSGARDEQFF
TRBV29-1,CSVVGRGNTIYF
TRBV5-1,CAGQMHLLVGNQPQHF
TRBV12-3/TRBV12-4,CASSPSWETQYF